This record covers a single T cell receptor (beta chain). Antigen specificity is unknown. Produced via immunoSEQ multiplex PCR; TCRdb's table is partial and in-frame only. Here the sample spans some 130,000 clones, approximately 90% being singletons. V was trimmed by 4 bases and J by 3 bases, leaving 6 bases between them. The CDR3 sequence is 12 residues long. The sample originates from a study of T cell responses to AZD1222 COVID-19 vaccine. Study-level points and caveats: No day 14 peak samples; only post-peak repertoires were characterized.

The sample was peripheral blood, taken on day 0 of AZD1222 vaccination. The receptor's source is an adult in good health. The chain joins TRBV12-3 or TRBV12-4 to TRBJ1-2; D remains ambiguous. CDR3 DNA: TGTGCCAGCAGTTACGGGGACTATGGCTACACCTTC. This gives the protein CASSYGDYGYTF.